These 10 T cell receptor beta chains originate from one sample sequenced in a study of blood T cell repertoires in COVID-19. Sequencing used immunoSEQ multiplex PCR; TCRdb keeps in-frame clones, though not all of them. Here the sample spans about 50,000 clones, around 85% being singletons. Source material: peripheral blood. The receptors were sampled from a man between 60 and 75 years old with acute or convalescent COVID-19.

The J gene is TRBJ2-2, the V gene TRBV28; 8 bases map to TRBD2. Germline CDR1 MDHEN, CDR2 SYDVKM. V lost 7 bases, J lost 7 bases, and 11 bases stayed unmatched. The CDR3 loop spans 15 amino acids. The CDR3 DNA reads TGTGCCAGCACGACCCTCCGGGGGGGGATCGGGGAGCTGTTTTTT. As protein: CASTTLRGGIGELFF.

The rearrangement joins TRBV28 to TRBJ1-6, with 7 bases identical to TRBD1. Germline CDR1 reads MDHEN; CDR2 reads SYDVKM. V shed 6 bases, J shed 9 bases, and the junction held 11 bases outside the gene matches. This CDR3 has 15 residues. The CDR3 sequence: CASSQSTGSSSPLHF. CDR3 in DNA: TGTGCCAGCAGCCAGTCGACAGGGTCCTCTTCACCCCTCCACTTT.

The rearrangement links TRBV5-4 to TRBJ2-5, with TRBD1 identical over 8 bases. The CDR3 is made up of 14 amino acids. Germline loops: CDR1 SGHNT, CDR2 YYREEE (reference sequence). With 4 bases clipped from V and 6 bases from J, the junction kept 8 bases outside the gene matches. CDR3 residues: CASSQTDRGKTQYF. CDR3 nucleotides: TGTGCCAGCAGCCAGACCGACAGGGGAAAGACCCAGTACTTC.

The chain uses TRBV7-8 and TRBJ2-3; TRBD2 agrees at 8 bases. V dropped 2 bases and J dropped 5; count of bases not matched to a gene: 12. Germline V gene lookup returns CDR1 SGHVS and CDR2 FQNEAQ. CDR3 length: 17 amino acids. The CDR3 DNA is TGTGCCAGCAGCTTACTATTTTCGGGAGGGGAGAAAGATACGCAGTATTTT. The encoded protein is CASSLLFSGGEKDTQYF.

This clone showed up just a few times. The chain has TRBV25-1 and TRBJ1-4, with D tentatively TRBD1 (5 bases). Trimming removed 6 bases at V and 7 bases at J, with 18 bases between. This CDR3 comprises 15 residues. CDR1 and CDR2 (germline): MGHDK, SYGVNS. This CDR3 reads CASSSVGPVGEKLFF. The CDR3 DNA follows: TGTGCCAGCAGCTCCGTGGGGCCTGTAGGTGAAAAACTGTTTTTT.

The chain links TRBV7-9 to TRBJ2-7; maybe TRBD1 (6 bases). Germline V gives CDR1 SEHNR, CDR2 FQNEAQ (reference sequence). V was pared by 2 bases and J by 5 bases, with 16 bases between. This CDR3 is built from 15 residues. CDR3 sequence: CASSLTDRIADEQYF. Here the CDR3 DNA reads TGTGCCAGCAGCTTAACCGACAGGATTGCGGACGAGCAGTACTTC.

The genes are TRBV28 and TRBJ2-2; TRBD2 matches 13 bases. This CDR3 has 19 residues. Germline CDR1 is MDHEN and CDR2 is SYDVKM. V lost 3 bases, J lost 9 bases, and 16 bases stayed unmatched. The CDR3: CASSLRLAGGMVAGRELFF. In nucleotides, the CDR3 is TGTGCCAGCAGTTTGAGACTAGCGGGAGGAATGGTGGCGGGTCGGGAGCTGTTTTTT.

J is TRBJ2-2 and V is TRBV9, with a weak D call TRBD2 (5 bases). CDR3 size: 16 residues. The germline V and J ends were trimmed by 0 bases and 5 bases, with 14 bases remaining between them. The V gene's germline CDR1 is SGDLS and CDR2 YYNGEE. The CDR3 loop is CASSVVMGVETGELFF. The CDR3 nucleotides are TGTGCCAGCAGCGTAGTTATGGGAGTAGAGACCGGGGAGCTGTTTTTT.

The V call is TRBV29-1, the J call TRBJ2-2, with a possible D match to TRBD1 (5 bases). V gave up 5 bases and J gave up 6 bases, with 13 bases separating them. There are 13 residues in the CDR3. CDR1 and CDR2 (germline): SQVTM, ANQGSEA. The chain's CDR3 is CSVLQVNSGELFF. Here the CDR3 DNA reads TGCAGCGTTTTACAGGTTAACTCCGGGGAGCTGTTTTTT.

The J gene is TRBJ2-4, the V gene TRBV27; 10 bases agree with TRBD1. Losses at the gene ends were 4 bases for V and 7 bases for J; bases not matched to a gene: 4. From germline, CDR1 is MNHEY and CDR2 SMNVEV (reference sequence). The CDR3 contains 14 residues. The CDR3 sequence is CASSSRTGGNIQYF. The CDR3 DNA reads as TGTGCCAGCAGTTCCCGGACAGGGGGGAACATTCAGTACTTC.